These T cell receptor beta chains were read from a single sample in a study of shared clonotypes between healthy human individuals. Profiling relied on immunoSEQ multiplex PCR, and the TCRdb table lists in-frame clones only, not all of them. The data hold hundreds of thousands of clones, with roughly 95% observed a single time. The specimen sequenced was naive CD8+ T cells sorted from blood. Every receptor here comes from a woman in her thirties in good health. The CDR3 runs from the conserved cysteine through the conserved F or W. The D gene is left open where the match is weak.

V gene	J gene	D gene	CDR3 protein
TRBV11-2	TRBJ2-5	-	CASSSEGRLWETQYF
TRBV7-9	TRBJ2-3	-	CASNPRDSGGDTQYF
TRBV28	TRBJ2-3	-	CASSTRDVSTDTQYF
TRBV27	TRBJ2-7	TRBD2	CASCGTSGRGSYEQYF
TRBV11-2	TRBJ2-3	TRBD2	CASSLTSGSSSF
TRBV9	TRBJ2-3	TRBD1	CASSPIIGQGGDTQYF
TRBV5-4	TRBJ2-2	-	CASSLTGATGELFF
TRBV2	TRBJ2-3	TRBD2	CASSALAGVTDTQYF
TRBV6-5	TRBJ1-1	-	CASSARREAFF
TRBV29-1	TRBJ2-3	TRBD1	CSVDSDRGITDTQYF
TRBV30	TRBJ2-1	-	CAWSVLGLWDEQFF
TRBV28	TRBJ1-3	TRBD1	CASSSQGSSGNTIYF
TRBV28	TRBJ1-1	-	CASAPPDMNTEAFF
TRBV13	TRBJ2-7	TRBD2	CASSLVISGISEQYF
TRBV28	TRBJ2-7	-	CASSPTPSEQYF
TRBV19	TRBJ1-1	-	CASRAGEGNTEAFF
TRBV28	TRBJ2-2	TRBD2	CASNPLVSGSDGELFF
TRBV28	TRBJ1-5	-	CASSGTGAEQPQHF
TRBV19	TRBJ1-1	-	CASSYGLGTEAFF
TRBV28	TRBJ2-7	TRBD1	CASTWDRYYEQYF
TRBV27	TRBJ1-1	TRBD1	CASSYRGNTEAFF
TRBV4-2	TRBJ1-3	TRBD1	CASSQVNAGGTSRNTIYF
TRBV27	TRBJ2-1	TRBD2	CASRPTLASLVDEQFF
TRBV28	TRBJ2-5	TRBD2	CASRLAGVPETQYF
TRBV7-8	TRBJ2-1	-	CASSLLTGAWDEQFF
TRBV5-8	TRBJ2-5	-	CASSVEKGPVQETQYF
TRBV16	TRBJ1-5	-	CASSQGTSNQPQHF
TRBV6-1	TRBJ2-7	-	CATTFMGEQYF
TRBV7-3	TRBJ2-1	TRBD2	CASSLIGGRANEQFF
TRBV7-8	TRBJ2-3	-	CASSLGPGVTDTQYF
TRBV7-8	TRBJ1-5	-	CASSLGGVQPQHF
TRBV28	TRBJ1-5	-	CASSWGDTQPQHF
TRBV19	TRBJ2-2	-	CASRQGGGELFF
TRBV27	TRBJ2-6	-	CASSSGANVLTF
TRBV5-6	TRBJ1-1	TRBD1	CASSGGQWGNTEAFF
TRBV4-1	TRBJ2-5	TRBD2	CASSQVGRERGETQYF
TRBV9	TRBJ2-3	-	CASNPRGESPGILDTQYF
TRBV4-1	TRBJ1-4	-	CASSQESGKGTNEKLFF
TRBV6-5	TRBJ2-1	TRBD2	CASSYGTSGSIEQFF
TRBV4-1	TRBJ2-7	TRBD1	CASSQVLTGAEQYF
TRBV28	TRBJ2-1	-	CASTETHNEQFF
TRBV5-1	TRBJ2-7	TRBD2	CASSSTGTSGRVAYYEQYF
TRBV6-6	TRBJ2-5	TRBD1	CASSLDREETQYF
TRBV9	TRBJ1-2	-	CASSARGRLEANYGYTF
TRBV2	TRBJ1-5	-	CASSESGGARVVWSNQPQHF
TRBV19	TRBJ1-1	TRBD1	CASSIDPGQVNTEAFF
TRBV2	TRBJ2-7	TRBD1	CASSEWQGAAEQYF
TRBV27	TRBJ1-2	-	CASSSGFGYTF
TRBV6-5	TRBJ2-2	-	CASKHRDGTGELFF
TRBV29-1	TRBJ2-3	-	CSGTSSTDTQYF
TRBV11-3	TRBJ2-1	-	CASSPRDNEQFF
TRBV7-6	TRBJ2-1	TRBD2	CASSPTTSGRYNEQFF
TRBV11-2	TRBJ2-7	TRBD2	CASSTASGTLYEQYF
TRBV13	TRBJ2-1	-	CASSLGGNGASNEQFF
TRBV29-1	TRBJ2-7	-	CSVEVPDITYEQYF